This TCR beta chain was captured in a study of cytomegalovirus exposure and HLA in healthy donors (dated by TCRdb to 2017 to 2019). With respect to the entire study: In an earlier analysis of fewer than 750 of the donors, approximately 300 Gb of sequence data and approximately 120 million unique TCR beta sequences from 180 million or so T cells were reported. Around 320 gigabases of sequencing data and approximately 80 million unique TCR sequences were included in an early release covering about 700 HLA-typed donors. Of the 398 genotyped donors, roughly 80% fell in the genetic ancestry cluster associated with self-reported Caucasian donors. The study was designed to test whether signatures of past pathogen exposure could be identified by cataloging public T cell receptors. Using immunosequencing, the study profiled T cell repertoires from around 680 subjects and related those repertoires to cytomegalovirus serostatus. A separate validation cohort of 100 to 150 different subjects was used in addition to the 666-subject first cohort. To predict cytomegalovirus infection status, the study combined high-throughput TCR immunosequencing, statistical association of individual TCRs with disease status, and machine learning. A later analysis re-examined previously published TCR beta repertoires from more than 600 donors and added high-resolution HLA genotyping to investigate patterns of TCR occurrence. In the later analysis, no new phenotypic data were used to find candidate immune exposures; instead, reliance was placed on TCR beta sequences and their occurrence across donors. An earlier analysis of several hundred of the donors used high-throughput TCR beta sequencing to judge whether each TCR beta V gene segment behaved as functional or pseudogenic. Donor age, sex, ethnicity and CMV serostatus were collected together with the repertoire data. In a later genetic analysis, genome-wide SNP genotypes for about 55% of the roughly 700 donors were used, and that subset was treated as a discovery cohort. All discovery cohort repertoires had been generated on a single sequencing platform. Class I and class II HLA loci were covered by the typing at four-digit resolution. The number of donors typed differed by locus, with about 629-630 for A, B, C, DRB1 and DQB1, about 500 for DQA1, approximately 580 for DPA1, and 472 for DPB1. Four or five DR-DQ haplotypes were handled as single units for association and clustering because linkage in the cohort was strong. Among some 410 genotyped donors of the cohort, an average of roughly 240,000 unique TCR beta nucleotide sequences were sequenced per donor, around a sixth of them non-productive.

CDR1 and CDR2, per the germline V gene, are MNHNS and SASEGT. V sheds 6 bases and J sheds 7 bases, leaving 13 bases between their ends. The CDR3 holds 12 amino acids from the cysteine to the valine. Only the CDR3 region is kept as DNA, spanning 36 bases read in frame from base 1. Note on this clone: The specificity of this receptor is unknown. It has no much larger one-base neighbor in the sample; base qualities were not kept. Additional DNA sequences in this sample encode the identical CDR3.

Beyond this particular receptor, the publication reports: Assigning TCR associations to individual alleles was difficult when HLA alleles, especially DR and DQ, strongly co-occurred. Linkage disequilibrium might explain the correlated functional status among segregating V segments, but an unknown experimental factor could not be ruled out. A later analysis found that most CMV-associated TCR beta chains appeared HLA-restricted, with HLA associations seemingly driven largely by CMV exposure. A cluster of highly shared sequence variants was judged likely to be a technical artifact of the sequencing pipeline. Because some donors lacked HLA typing at each locus, the association tests relied only on the typed subset. A further reported finding was that TCR beta sequences accurately predicted the HLA-A and HLA-B alleles for most subjects in the first cohort. A later analysis found that TCR association rates varied across HLA loci, with DRB1 alleles showing the most associated TCRs and HLA-C alleles the fewest. Compared with equally common non-associated chains, HLA-associated TCR beta chains in a later analysis were more clonally expanded and had lower generation probabilities. In an earlier analysis of around 600 of the donors, most TCR beta V segments appeared in productive rearrangements about 90% or about 30% of the time, broadly matching IMGT annotations. Most TCR sequences were seen in very few donors, while some public TCRs were found in many individuals. In vitro tests confirmed that three of the cytomegalovirus-associated TCR beta chains recognize cytomegalovirus antigens. A later genetic analysis associated a missense DCLRE1C variant with V-gene and J-gene trimming of TCR beta chains, and an independent cohort replicated the association. Because counts were too low, about 18 rarely observed V segments, including chromosome 9 orphons, were excluded from the earlier analysis of about 500 of the donors. In a later genetic analysis, fewer N-insertions in productive TCRs were reported among donors in an Asian-associated ancestry cluster than the roughly 700-donor mean. In the study, approximately 160 TCR beta chains were listed as associated with cytomegalovirus. For the cohort, immune exposure information was limited to CMV serostatus. In a later analysis, several top co-occurrence clusters were reported to appear linked to parvovirus B19, influenza, CMV and Epstein-Barr virus. Specific HLA alleles were associated with 15,000 to 20,000 TCR beta sequences at a false discovery rate of 0.05 in a later analysis. In both the original and validation cohorts, the classifier was reported to diagnose cytomegalovirus status with high specificity and sensitivity. Some IMGT-functional V segments, including TRBV6-2 and TRBV6-3, could not be told apart with the 87-base-pair reads, so those segments were excluded. The authors suggested that the approach could potentially be generalized to other disease states and immunological phenotypes. Presence/absence analyses assumed roughly uniform sequencing depth across donors, an assumption that may not hold. In this cohort, only TCR beta chains were sequenced, and detectable features were limited by the absence of alpha or paired-chain data.

Library construction relied on the immunoSEQ multiplex PCR assay. The multiplex PCR relied on a mix of 60 forward primers for TCR Vbeta segments and 13 reverse primers for TCR Jbeta segments. The CDR3 region of rearranged TCR beta genes was amplified from genomic DNA with a multiplex PCR assay. On the Illumina HiSeq System, the amplified TCR beta libraries were sequenced as 87-base-pair reads. The original methods were these. A later analysis counted some 80 million unique TCR beta chains across the 650 to 700 repertoires, and 10 million to 12 million of these chains were shared by at least two donors. To remove PCR and sequencing errors, raw reads were error-corrected and collapsed into unique sequences using a nearest-neighbor algorithm that merged closely related sequences. To assign V, D and J gene segments, CDR3 sequences were aligned to IMGT reference sequences. For a sequence to be retained, at least a six-nucleotide match to both a V gene segment and a J gene segment was required. A rearrangement was called productive if the CDR3 had no stop codons and remained in frame with V and J, and every other rearrangement was called non-productive. Following IMGT convention, CDR3 was defined as the stretch from the second conserved V-encoded cysteine to the conserved J-encoded phenylalanine. Sequences without an unambiguous match to a single V gene segment were excluded from the earlier analysis of almost 600 of the donors. An earlier analysis of approximately 590 of the donors classified V segments as functional when productive rearrangements were above 56.7% and as segregating when the standard deviation between donors was above 5%. To diagnose cytomegalovirus status from the catalog of TCR beta chain sequences, a statistical classification framework was built. A later analysis assigned V and J genes by comparing TCR nucleotide sequences with IMGT/GENE-DB human TR gene sequences. The TCRdist pipeline was used in a later analysis to assign CDR3 sequences and most-parsimonious VDJ recombination scenarios. In a later analysis, each TCR beta chain was defined by its CDR3 amino acid sequence together with its V-gene family, and reads without a unique V-gene family were excluded. In a later analysis, 450 to 600 highly shared, low-generation-probability nucleotide sequences were removed to address suspected cross-contamination and a sequencing artifact. For each public chain, a later analysis derived a clonal expansion index from normalized ranks of inferred template counts within each repertoire. Generation probabilities in a later analysis came from a VDJ recombination model fitted to out-of-frame rearrangements, and those results were checked against IGoR. Hypergeometric tests were used in a later analysis to score TCR-TCR, TCR-HLA and TCR-CMV co-occurrence, with a repertoire-size bias correction applied to the TCR pairs. A later analysis estimated false discovery rates by permuting HLA or CMV assignments 20 times. In a later analysis, co-occurring TCRs were grouped with DBSCAN, and TCRdist sequence similarity was added when clustering was performed within HLA-allele-positive subsets. For co-occurrence clustering, repertoires with fewer than 30,000 or more than 120,000 public chains were excluded, along with roughly five repertoires with anomalous nucleotide sharing. In its TCRdb copy, this immuneACCESS table keeps in-frame sequences only and misses some clones. Where compared with another copy, unresolved V genes explain less than half of these, and the others have no known cause. The DNA was the basis for D and trimming; V, J and clone size are from that table. The sample table lists 150,000 or so clones, approximately 70% of them with a count of one. The ten largest clones capture 1.5% to 2% of the sample.

In total, around 600 healthy bone marrow donors made up the cohort. Cohort members were all nominally healthy when sampled, although unrecorded immune exposures were likely present. The donor tested CMV seronegative, placing the donor among the roughly 400 seronegative members of the cohort. Every donor gave a peripheral blood sample, and the peripheral blood mononuclear cells from that sample were used for TCR beta sequencing. The Qiagen DNeasy Blood Extraction Kit was used to extract genomic DNA from the blood cell samples. Source material: PBMCs. The clonotype comes from a woman between 18 and 29 years old in good health and CMV-seronegative. The chain is made from TRBV6-1 and TRBJ2-7, and perhaps TRBD1 as D gene, on 5 matching bases. The CDR3 has the sequence CASSVQGGEQYV. The base sequence is TGTGCCAGCAGCGTCCAGGGTGGTGAGCAGTACGTC.